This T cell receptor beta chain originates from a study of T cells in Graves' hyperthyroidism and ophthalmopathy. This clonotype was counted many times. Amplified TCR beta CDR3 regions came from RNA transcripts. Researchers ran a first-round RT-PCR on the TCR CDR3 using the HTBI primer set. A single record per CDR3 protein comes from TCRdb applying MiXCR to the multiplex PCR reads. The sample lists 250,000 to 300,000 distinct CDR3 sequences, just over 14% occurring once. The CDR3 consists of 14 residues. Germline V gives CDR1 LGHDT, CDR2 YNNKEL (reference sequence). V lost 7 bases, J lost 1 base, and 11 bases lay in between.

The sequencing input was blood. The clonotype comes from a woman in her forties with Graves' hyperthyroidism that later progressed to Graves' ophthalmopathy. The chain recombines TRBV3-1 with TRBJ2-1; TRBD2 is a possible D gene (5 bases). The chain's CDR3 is CASTSSRSYNEQFF. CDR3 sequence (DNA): TGTGCCAGCACCTCTAGCCGTTCCTACAATGAGCAGTTCTTC.